This T cell receptor beta chain derives from a study of shared clonotypes between healthy human individuals. Overall study: The donor pool was made up of two women and three men aged 18 to 49. Study-wide results and caveats: Shared clonotypes: approximately 5% naive CD4, around 3.5% naive CD8, about 2.4% memory CD4, 0.4% memory CD8.

At deep level, the assay was performed. Clones were sequenced by immunoSEQ multiplex PCR, and TCRdb holds only the in-frame ones, with some missing. The table lists 2 million to 2.5 million clones, about 95% of them singletons. Details on this clone: Its antigen remains unknown.

CD8 cells classed as naive were CD45RO-negative and positively selected for CCR7, excluding terminally differentiated effector memory CD45RA+ cells. The specimen was naive CD8+ T cells sorted from blood. The sequence was obtained from a man aged 18 to 30 in good health.

CDR3 region: CASSPGVKTQETQYF. The CDR3 DNA reads as TGTGCCAGCAGCCCCGGGGTCAAAACCCAAGAGACCCAGTACTTC. The rearrangement links TRBV7-9 to TRBJ2-5; TRBD2 might be the D (5 bases). CDR3 length: 15 amino acids. Trimming cost V 5 bases and J 1 base, with 14 bases left between them. Germline V CDR1 and CDR2: SEHNR, FQNEAQ (reference sequence).